The following is a T cell receptor (beta chain) sequence with its context. Between the trimmed V and J ends, which lost 7 bases and 9 bases, there was a span of 23 bases. The CDR3 is 15 amino acids. Germline CDR1 and CDR2: SGHNT and YYREEE (reference sequence). This sample stems from a study of blood T cell repertoires in COVID-19. Across the study: Italy, Spain and the United States were the sources of the convalescent and acute COVID-19 samples. Sources were T cells, B-cell-depleted T cells, or PBMCs; the material itself was cDNA or gDNA.

Original analysis: Cell counts per sample came from amplifying reference gene primers. Only in-frame clones appear in the TCRdb table, and some are missing; sequencing was by immunoSEQ multiplex PCR. That table supplies the V and J calls and clone size; D and trimming were determined from the DNA. The table shows about 290,000 clones, with about 85% occurring only once. The source is a woman in her fifties or sixties with active or convalescent COVID-19. Material: peripheral blood. The chain has TRBV5-4 and TRBJ2-1, with a tentative D call TRBD2 (6 bases). In DNA form, the CDR3 reads TGTGCCAGCCAACCCCGGCGGGACGGTAGAAGTGAGCAGTTCTTC. Translating gives CASQPRRDGRSEQFF.